These 4 T cell receptor beta chains originate from one sample sequenced in a study of human T cells and chemical hapten exposure. Described time point: patch test 1, 2 weeks after DPC sensitization. Treatment noted: therapeutic diphenylcyclopropenone sensitization with weekly scalp DPC. MiXCR was run by TCRdb on the RACE reads, yielding one entry per CDR3 protein. The table lists tens of thousands of distinct CDR3 sequences, approximately 10% of them singletons. The sequenced sample was whole blood, obtained in connection with sensitization to the hapten diphenylcyclopropenone (DPC). The receptors originated from a woman in her fifties or sixties with alopecia areata. Some clones in this sample may be carry-over from other donors' samples.

This clonotype was counted at least ten times. This chain connects TRBV20-1 to TRBJ2-1, with 8 bases lining up with TRBD2. Germline assignment: CDR1 DFQATT and CDR2 SNEGSKA (reference sequence). The CDR3 covers 15 residues. V trimming: 1 base; J trimming: 8 bases; junction bases outside the gene matches: 10. CDR3: CSARASSGGKDEQFF. In DNA, the CDR3 is TGCAGTGCTAGAGCGAGCAGCGGGGGTAAGGATGAGCAGTTCTTC.

Worth noting for this clonotype: Possible read error: a much larger clone is one base away. V and J are TRBV18 and TRBJ1-1; maybe TRBD1 (5 bases). This CDR3 spans 13 amino acids. The V gene's germline CDR1 is KGHSH and CDR2 LQKENI. The CDR3 DNA follows: TGTGCCAGCTCACCAGATTGGGGCACTGAAGCTCTCTTT. Protein sequence: CASSPDWGTEALF.

This clonotype was counted many times. The gene calls are TRBV29-1 and TRBJ2-5, with TRBD2 as a possible D gene (6 bases). The V and J ends lost 5 bases and 5 bases respectively, with 15 bases between them. The CDR3 length is 13 residues. The germline CDR1 and CDR2 sequences are SQVTM and ANQGSEA. Here the CDR3 reads CSVLRGSGETQYF. CDR3 nucleotide sequence: TGCAGCGTTCTGAGAGGCAGCGGGGAGACCCAGTACTTC. Filled out from reference TRBV29-1 and TRBJ2-5, the complete variable domain reads SAVISQKPSRDICQRGTSLTIQCQVDSQVTMMFWYRQQPGQSLTLIATANQGSEATYESGFVIDKFPISRPNLTFSTLTVSNMSPEDSSIYLCSVLRGSGETQYFGPGTRLLVL.

The chain links TRBV29-1 to TRBJ2-7; 9 bases are shared with TRBD1. The CDR3 is 13 residues long. Germline V gene sequence: CDR1 SQVTM, CDR2 ANQGSEA. J gave up 5 bases and V 4 bases, and 6 bases lay outside the gene matches. CDR3 nucleotides: TGCAGCGTTGTAGGGACAGGGATTAACGAGCAGTACTTC. This encodes CSVVGTGINEQYF.